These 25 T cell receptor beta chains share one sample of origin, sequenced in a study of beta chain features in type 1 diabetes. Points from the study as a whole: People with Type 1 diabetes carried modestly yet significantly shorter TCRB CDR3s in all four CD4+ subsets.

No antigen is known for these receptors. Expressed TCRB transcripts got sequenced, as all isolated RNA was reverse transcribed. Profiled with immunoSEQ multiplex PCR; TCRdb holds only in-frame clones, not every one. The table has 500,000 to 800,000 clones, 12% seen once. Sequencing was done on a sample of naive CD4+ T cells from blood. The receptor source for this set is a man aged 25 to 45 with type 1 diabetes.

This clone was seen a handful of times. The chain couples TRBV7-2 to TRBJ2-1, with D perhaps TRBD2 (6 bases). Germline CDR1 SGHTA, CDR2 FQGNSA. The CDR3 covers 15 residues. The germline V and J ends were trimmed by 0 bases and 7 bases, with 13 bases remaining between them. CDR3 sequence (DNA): TGTGCCAGCAGCTTAGCGGCGGGGCTTCGAAATGAGCAGTTCTTC. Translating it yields CASSLAAGLRNEQFF.

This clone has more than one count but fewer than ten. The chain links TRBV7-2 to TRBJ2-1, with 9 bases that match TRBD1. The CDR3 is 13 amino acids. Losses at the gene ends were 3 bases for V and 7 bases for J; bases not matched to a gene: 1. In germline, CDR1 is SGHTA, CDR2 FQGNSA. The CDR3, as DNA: TGTGCCAGCAGCTTGGGACAGGGTAATGAGCAGTTCTTC. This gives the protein CASSLGQGNEQFF.

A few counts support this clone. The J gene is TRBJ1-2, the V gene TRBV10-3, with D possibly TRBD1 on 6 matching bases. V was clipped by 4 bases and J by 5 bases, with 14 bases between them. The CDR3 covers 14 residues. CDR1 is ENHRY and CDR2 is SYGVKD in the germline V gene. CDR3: CAISGPGQNYGYTF. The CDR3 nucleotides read TGTGCCATCAGTGGACCGGGACAAAATTATGGCTACACCTTC.

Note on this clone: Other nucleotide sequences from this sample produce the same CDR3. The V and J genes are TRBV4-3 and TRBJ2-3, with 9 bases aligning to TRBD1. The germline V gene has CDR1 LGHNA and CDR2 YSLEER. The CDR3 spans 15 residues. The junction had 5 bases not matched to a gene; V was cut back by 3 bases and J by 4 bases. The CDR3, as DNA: TGCGCCAGCAGCCAGGGACAGGGAGGGGCAGATACGCAGTATTTT. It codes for CASSQGQGGADTQYF.

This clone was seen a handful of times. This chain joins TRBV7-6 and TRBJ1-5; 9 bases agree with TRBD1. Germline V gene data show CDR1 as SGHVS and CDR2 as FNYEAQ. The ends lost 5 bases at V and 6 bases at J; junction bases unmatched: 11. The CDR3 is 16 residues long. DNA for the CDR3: TGTGCCAGCAGCCCGAACTCTGGACAGGGGATTCAGCCCCAGCATTTT. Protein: CASSPNSGQGIQPQHF.

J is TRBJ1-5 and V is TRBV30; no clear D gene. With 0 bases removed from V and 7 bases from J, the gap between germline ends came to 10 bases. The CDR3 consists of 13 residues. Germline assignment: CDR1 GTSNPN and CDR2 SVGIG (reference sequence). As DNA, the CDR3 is TGTGCCTGGAGTGTACGGGAGGAGCAGCCCCAGCATTTT. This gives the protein CAWSVREEQPQHF.

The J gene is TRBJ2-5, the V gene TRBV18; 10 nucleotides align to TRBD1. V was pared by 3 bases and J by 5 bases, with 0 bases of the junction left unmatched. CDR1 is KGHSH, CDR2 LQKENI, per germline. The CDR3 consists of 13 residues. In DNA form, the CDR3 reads TGTGCCAGCTCACCGACAGGGGGCGAGACCCAGTACTTC. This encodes CASSPTGGETQYF.

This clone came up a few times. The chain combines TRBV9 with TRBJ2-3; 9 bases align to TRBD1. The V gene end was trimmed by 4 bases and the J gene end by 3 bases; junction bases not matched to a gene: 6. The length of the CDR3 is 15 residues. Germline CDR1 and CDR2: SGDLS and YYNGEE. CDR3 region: CASSIWTGETDTQYF. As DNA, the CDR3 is TGTGCCAGCAGCATCTGGACAGGGGAAACAGATACGCAGTATTTT.

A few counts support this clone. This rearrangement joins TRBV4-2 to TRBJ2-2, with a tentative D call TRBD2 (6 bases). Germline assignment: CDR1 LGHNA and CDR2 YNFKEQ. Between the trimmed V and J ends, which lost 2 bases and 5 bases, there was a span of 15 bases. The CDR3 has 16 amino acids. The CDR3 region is CASSQTGLTGTGELFF. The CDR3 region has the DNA TGTGCCAGCAGCCAAACCGGACTAACGGGGACCGGGGAGCTGTTTTTT.

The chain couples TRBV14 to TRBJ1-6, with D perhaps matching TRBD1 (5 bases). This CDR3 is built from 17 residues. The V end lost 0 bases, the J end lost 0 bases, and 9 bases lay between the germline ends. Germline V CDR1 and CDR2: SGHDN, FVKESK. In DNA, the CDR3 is TGTGCCAGCAGCCAAGAAGGGGATTCCTCCTATAATTCACCCCTCCACTTT. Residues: CASSQEGDSSYNSPLHF.

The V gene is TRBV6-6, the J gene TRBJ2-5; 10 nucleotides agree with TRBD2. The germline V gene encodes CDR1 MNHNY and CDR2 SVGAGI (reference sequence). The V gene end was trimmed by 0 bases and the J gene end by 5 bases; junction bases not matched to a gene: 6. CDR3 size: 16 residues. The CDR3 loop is CASSYSHSGGPETQYF. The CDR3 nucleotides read TGTGCCAGCAGTTACTCCCATAGCGGGGGGCCGGAGACCCAGTACTTC.

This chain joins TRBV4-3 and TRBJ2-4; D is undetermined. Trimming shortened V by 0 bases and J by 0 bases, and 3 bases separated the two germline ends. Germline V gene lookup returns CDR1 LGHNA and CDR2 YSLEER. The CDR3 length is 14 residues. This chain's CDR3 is CASSQELAKNIQYF. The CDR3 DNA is TGCGCCAGCAGCCAAGAGTTAGCCAAAAACATTCAGTACTTC.

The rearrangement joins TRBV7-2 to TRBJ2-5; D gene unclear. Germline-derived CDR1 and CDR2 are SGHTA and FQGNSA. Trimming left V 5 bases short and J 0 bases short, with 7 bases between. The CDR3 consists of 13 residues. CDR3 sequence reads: CASSPLYQETQYF. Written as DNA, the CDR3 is TGTGCCAGCAGCCCCCTGTACCAAGAGACCCAGTACTTC.

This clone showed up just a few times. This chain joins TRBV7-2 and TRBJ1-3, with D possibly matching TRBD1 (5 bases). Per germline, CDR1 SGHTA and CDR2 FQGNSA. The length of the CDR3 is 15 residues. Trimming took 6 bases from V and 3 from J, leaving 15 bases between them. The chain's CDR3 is CASRSLRGDGNTIYF. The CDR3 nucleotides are TGTGCCAGCAGATCCTTAAGGGGTGATGGAAACACCATATATTTT.

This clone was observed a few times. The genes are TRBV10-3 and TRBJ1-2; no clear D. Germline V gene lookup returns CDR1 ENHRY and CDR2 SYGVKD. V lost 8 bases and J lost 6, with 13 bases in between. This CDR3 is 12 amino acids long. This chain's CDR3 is CAIGQLVDGYTF. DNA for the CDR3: TGTGCCATCGGTCAACTGGTTGATGGCTACACCTTC.

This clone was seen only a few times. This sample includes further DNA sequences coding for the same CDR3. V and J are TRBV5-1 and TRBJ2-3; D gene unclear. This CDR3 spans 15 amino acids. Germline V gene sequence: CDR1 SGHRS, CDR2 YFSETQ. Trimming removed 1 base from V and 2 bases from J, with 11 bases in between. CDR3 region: CASSLLGLSTDTQYF. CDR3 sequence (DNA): TGCGCCAGCAGCTTGTTAGGCCTTTCCACAGATACGCAGTATTTT.

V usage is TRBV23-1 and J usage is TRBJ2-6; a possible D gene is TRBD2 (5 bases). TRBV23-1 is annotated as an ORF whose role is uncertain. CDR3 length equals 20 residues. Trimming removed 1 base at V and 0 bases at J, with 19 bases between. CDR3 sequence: CASSQFGKLEPPSGANVLTF. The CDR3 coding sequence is TGCGCCAGCAGTCAATTCGGGAAACTCGAACCTCCCTCTGGGGCCAACGTCCTGACTTTC.

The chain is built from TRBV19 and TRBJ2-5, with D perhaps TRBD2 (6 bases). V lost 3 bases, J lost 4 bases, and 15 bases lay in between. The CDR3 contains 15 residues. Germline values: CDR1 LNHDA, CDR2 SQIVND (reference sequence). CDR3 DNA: TGTGCCAGTAGTATTGAGGGACTCGGCCCAGAGACCCAGTACTTC. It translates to CASSIEGLGPETQYF.

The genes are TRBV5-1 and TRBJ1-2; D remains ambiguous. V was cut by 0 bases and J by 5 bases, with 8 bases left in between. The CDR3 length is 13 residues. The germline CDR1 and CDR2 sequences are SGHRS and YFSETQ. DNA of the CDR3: TGCGCCAGCAGCTTGGCGGCCGAGTATGGCTACACCTTC. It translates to CASSLAAEYGYTF.

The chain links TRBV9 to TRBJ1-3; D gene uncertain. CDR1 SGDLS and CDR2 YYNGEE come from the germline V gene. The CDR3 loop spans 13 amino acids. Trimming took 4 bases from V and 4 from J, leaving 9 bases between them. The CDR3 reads CASSPNSGNTIYF. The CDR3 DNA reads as TGTGCCAGCAGCCCCAATTCGGGAAACACCATATATTTT.

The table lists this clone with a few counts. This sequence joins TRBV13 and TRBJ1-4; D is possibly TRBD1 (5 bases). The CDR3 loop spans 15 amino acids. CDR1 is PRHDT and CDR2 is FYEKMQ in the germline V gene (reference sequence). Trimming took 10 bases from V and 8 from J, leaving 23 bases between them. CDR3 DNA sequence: TGTGCCACCCTCAGGTTTCGACAGTCAAAAGAAAAACTGTTTTTT. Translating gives CATLRFRQSKEKLFF.

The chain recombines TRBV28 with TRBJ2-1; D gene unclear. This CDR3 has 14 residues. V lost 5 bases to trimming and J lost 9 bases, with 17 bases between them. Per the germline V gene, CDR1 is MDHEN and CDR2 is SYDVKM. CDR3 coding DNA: TGTGCCAGCAGTCCCCGGTCGGCCATGCCTGAGCAGTTCTTC. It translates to CASSPRSAMPEQFF.

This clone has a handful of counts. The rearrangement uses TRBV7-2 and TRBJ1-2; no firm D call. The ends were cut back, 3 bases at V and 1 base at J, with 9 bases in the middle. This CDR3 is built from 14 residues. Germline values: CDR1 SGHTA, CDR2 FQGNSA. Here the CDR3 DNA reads TGTGCCAGCAGCTTTCGACGGAATAACTATGGCTACACCTTC. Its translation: CASSFRRNNYGYTF.

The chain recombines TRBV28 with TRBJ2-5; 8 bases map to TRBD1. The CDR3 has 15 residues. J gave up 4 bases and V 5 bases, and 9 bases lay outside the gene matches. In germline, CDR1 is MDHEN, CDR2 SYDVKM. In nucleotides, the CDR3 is TGTGCCAGCAGTGGTGTCGTAGACAGGGGAGAGACCCAGTACTTC. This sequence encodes CASSGVVDRGETQYF. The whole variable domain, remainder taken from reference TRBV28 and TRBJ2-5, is DVKVTQSSRYLVKRTGEKVFLECVQDMDHENMFWYRQDPGLGLRLIYFSYDVKMKEKGDIPEGYSVSREKKERFSLILESASTNQTSMYLCASSGVVDRGETQYFGPGTRLLVL.

The CDR3 here is CASSQDGGTRYQPQHF. In DNA, the CDR3 is TGCGCCAGCAGCCAAGATGGAGGGACACGGTATCAGCCCCAGCATTTT. The chain combines TRBV4-3 with TRBJ1-5; possibly TRBD1 for D (6 bases). Trimming took off 0 bases at V and 5 bases at J, with 14 bases between the two ends. The germline V gene encodes CDR1 LGHNA and CDR2 YSLEER. The CDR3 sequence is 16 residues long.